The 17 T cell receptor beta chains listed next were all sequenced from one sample in a study of T cell responses to AZD1222 COVID-19 vaccine. Some clones are missing from TCRdb's copy, which holds only in-frame ones; the method was immunoSEQ multiplex PCR. The table records some 130,000 clones, 75% to 95% of them present only once. The sample consisted of peripheral blood, taken on day 0 of AZD1222 vaccination. The receptors were sampled from an adult in good health.

This clone appeared once. The chain combines TRBV5-1 with TRBJ2-7; tentative D call: TRBD2 (7 bases). Germline CDR1 reads SGHRS; CDR2 reads YFSETQ. The CDR3 has 15 amino acids. V lost 1 base and J 2 bases, leaving 13 bases between the germline ends. The CDR3 region is CASSLNTGRAYEQYF. CDR3 nucleotides: TGCGCCAGCAGCTTGAATACAGGGAGGGCCTACGAGCAGTACTTC.

The chain carries TRBV9 and TRBJ2-3, with no clear D. The CDR3 has 12 amino acids. Trimming pared 4 bases from V and 3 bases from J, leaving 6 bases between. Germline loops: CDR1 SGDLS, CDR2 YYNGEE. The CDR3 region is CASSFGTDTQYF. CDR3 nucleotides: TGTGCCAGCAGCTTTGGAACAGATACGCAGTATTTT.

The J gene is TRBJ2-7, the V gene TRBV6-5; D is undetermined. The CDR3 is 13 amino acids. The V and J ends lost 9 bases and 7 bases respectively, with 19 bases between them. CDR1 and CDR2 from the germline V gene are MNHEY and SVGAGI. The CDR3 nucleotides are TGTGCCAGTCATGTCAGTGACTCCGTTGAGCAGTACTTC. Translating it yields CASHVSDSVEQYF.

The rearrangement links TRBV3-1 (or the pseudogene TRBV3-2) to TRBJ2-7; D call uncertain. CDR1 is LGHDT and CDR2 is YNNKEL in the germline V gene (reference sequence). The V gene lost 1 base and the J gene lost 0 bases, with 13 bases spanning the gap. The CDR3 runs 16 residues. In nucleotides, the CDR3 is TGTGCCAGCAGCCAAGCCGGTTCATATCGCTCCTACGAGCAGTACTTC. Protein: CASSQAGSYRSYEQYF.

This chain's CDR3 is CASSFDRGITGELFF. The CDR3 nucleotides read TGTGCCAGCAGTTTCGACAGGGGAATCACCGGGGAGCTGTTTTTT. The genes are TRBV28 and TRBJ2-2, with 8 bases identical to TRBD1. CDR3 length equals 15 residues. Germline loops: CDR1 MDHEN, CDR2 SYDVKM. Trimming at V came to 3 bases and at J to 4 bases, leaving 4 bases not matched to a gene.

The chain uses TRBV27 and TRBJ1-2; D not certain. V lost 0 bases and J 6 bases, leaving 11 bases between the germline ends. This CDR3 is built from 14 residues. From germline, CDR1 is MNHEY and CDR2 SMNVEV (reference sequence). CDR3 DNA sequence: TGTGCCAGCAGTTTATCAGGCCGGTTTCATGGCTACACCTTC. Residues: CASSLSGRFHGYTF.

The chain joins TRBV6-2 or TRBV6-3 to TRBJ2-7; no reliable D call. In germline, CDR1 is MNHEY, CDR2 SVGEGT. Trimming removed 0 bases from V and 0 bases from J, with 15 bases in between. The CDR3 totals 17 residues. CDR3 protein: CASSYSRNNPSSYEQYF. The CDR3 nucleotides are TGTGCCAGCAGTTACTCGCGCAACAACCCGAGCTCCTACGAGCAGTACTTC.

The V and J genes are TRBV30 and TRBJ1-1; 7 positions match TRBD1. After removal of 2 bases from V and 7 bases from J, the junction contained 4 bases not matched to a gene. The CDR3 spans 12 residues. Germline CDR1 is GTSNPN and CDR2 is SVGIG (reference sequence). This chain's CDR3 is CAWSTQGVEAFF. The CDR3 DNA sequence: TGTGCCTGGAGTACTCAGGGGGTTGAAGCTTTCTTT. The entire variable domain, with the rest obtained from reference TRBV30 and TRBJ1-1, is as follows: SQTIHQWPATLVQPVGSPLSLECTVEGTSNPNLYWYRQAAGRGLQLLFYSVGIGQISSEVPQNLSASRPQDRQFILSSKKLLLSDSGFYLCAWSTQGVEAFFGQGTRLTVV.

This chain connects TRBV5-1 to TRBJ1-4; D possibly corresponds to TRBD1 (6 bases). CDR1 and CDR2 from the germline V gene are SGHRS and YFSETQ. CDR3 length: 17 residues. V was trimmed by 6 bases and J by 8 bases, leaving 26 bases between them. The CDR3: CASNWGASQSYAEKLFF. In DNA form, the CDR3 reads TGCGCCAGCAACTGGGGGGCTAGCCAATCTTACGCCGAAAAACTGTTTTTT.

J is TRBJ2-2 and V is TRBV5-1; possibly TRBD1 for D (5 bases). The CDR3 spans 16 residues. Germline V gene lookup returns CDR1 SGHRS and CDR2 YFSETQ. V dropped 4 bases and J dropped 0 bases, with 13 bases sitting between them. The CDR3 coding sequence is TGCGCCAGCAGCCTAACAGGACCACCGAACACCGGGGAGCTGTTTTTT. Translation: CASSLTGPPNTGELFF.

The V call is TRBV6-5, the J call TRBJ2-3; 11 positions match TRBD1. Losses at the gene ends were 4 bases for V and 5 bases for J; bases not matched to a gene: 8. This CDR3 has 16 residues. The germline CDR1 and CDR2 sequences are MNHEY and SVGAGI. The CDR3 protein is CASSSRDRGGRDTQYF. In nucleotides, the CDR3 is TGTGCCAGCAGTTCCCGGGACAGGGGGGGTAGAGATACGCAGTATTTT.

The chain is built from TRBV7-3 and TRBJ1-5; D is undetermined. The CDR3 consists of 13 residues. In germline, CDR1 is SGHTA, CDR2 FQGTGA. V dropped 5 bases and J dropped 2 bases, with 7 bases sitting between them. CDR3 region: CASSLRGNQPQHF. The CDR3 DNA reads as TGTGCCAGCAGCCTCCGGGGCAATCAGCCCCAGCATTTT.

The V call is TRBV5-4, the J call TRBJ1-6; a weak D match, TRBD1 (6 bases). This CDR3 spans 15 amino acids. Germline lookup yields CDR1 SGHNT and CDR2 YYREEE (reference sequence). The V end lost 4 bases, the J end lost 9 bases, and 17 bases lay between the germline ends. The CDR3 here is CASSLQGISGSPLHF. DNA for the CDR3: TGTGCCAGCAGCCTACAGGGTATTTCGGGTTCACCCCTCCACTTT.

The chain employs TRBV19 and TRBJ1-1; a weak D match, TRBD1 (5 bases). This CDR3 is 16 amino acids long. CDR1 is LNHDA and CDR2 is SQIVND in the germline V gene (reference sequence). The V and J ends lost 3 bases and 6 bases respectively, with 20 bases between them. The DNA of the CDR3 is TGTGCCAGTAGTATTGGGCCGACAGCCGGGGTCGCTGAAGCTTTCTTT. Translated: CASSIGPTAGVAEAFF.

The V call is TRBV25-1, the J call TRBJ2-5, with TRBD1 as a possible D gene (6 bases). Trimming stripped 5 bases from V and 3 bases from J, with 16 bases between. CDR1 is MGHDK, CDR2 SYGVNS, per germline. This CDR3 spans 15 amino acids. The CDR3 DNA reads as TGTGCCAGCAGTCTACCGGACAGAAGAGAAGAGACCCAGTACTTC. Protein product: CASSLPDRREETQYF. Full variable domain (missing parts from reference TRBV25-1 and TRBJ2-5): EADIYQTPRYLVIGTGKKITLECSQTMGHDKMYWYQQDPGMELHLIHYSYGVNSTEKGDLSSESTVSRIRTEHFPLTLESARPSHTSQYLCASSLPDRREETQYFGPGTRLLVL.

This clone has a handful of counts. The gene calls are TRBV7-9 and TRBJ2-7; 16 bases fit TRBD2. Trimming cost V 5 bases and J 6 bases; bases outside gene matches: 4. This CDR3 region has 15 residues. Germline V gene data show CDR1 as SEHNR and CDR2 as FQNEAQ (reference sequence). The CDR3 is CASSGTSGGALEQYF. DNA for the CDR3: TGTGCCAGCAGCGGGACTAGCGGGGGGGCCCTCGAGCAGTACTTC.

The chain joins TRBV4-3 to TRBJ2-3; 9 nucleotides line up with TRBD2. CDR1 is LGHNA, CDR2 YSLEER, per germline. CDR3 length equals 19 residues. The V and J ends lost 3 bases and 2 bases, in that order; junction bases with no gene match: 15. The CDR3 sequence is CASSHHRGGVAGATDTQYF. Here the CDR3 DNA reads TGCGCCAGCAGCCATCACAGGGGAGGGGTAGCGGGGGCCACAGATACGCAGTATTTT.